These 30 T cell receptor beta chains came from one sample sequenced in a study of OX40 agonist ivuxolimab in advanced cancers. The method was immunoSEQ multiplex PCR; TCRdb's version includes in-frame clones alone and lacks a portion of them. The profile shows about 67,000 clones, more than 75% of them singletons. The input for sequencing was CD4+ or CD8+ T cells sorted from blood, taken in a trial of the OX40 agonist ivuxolimab. These receptors were collected from an adult with an advanced solid tumor such as melanoma, head and neck, liver or kidney cancer.

J is TRBJ2-5 and V is TRBV19, with unresolved D. V was clipped by 5 bases and J by 8 bases, with 27 bases between them. Per germline, CDR1 LNHDA and CDR2 SQIVND (reference sequence). This CDR3 has 17 residues. CDR3 sequence reads: CASSPPLGRIDVRTQYF. For the CDR3, the DNA is TGTGCCAGTAGTCCTCCTCTCGGGCGGATAGACGTACGAACCCAGTACTTC.

The rearrangement links TRBV28 to TRBJ1-5, with 8 bases fitting TRBD1. The germline CDR1 and CDR2 sequences are MDHEN and SYDVKM. This CDR3 comprises 16 residues. Trimming took 5 bases from V and 7 from J; bases not matched to a gene: 13. The CDR3 reads CASSAGTGFNWQPQHF. The CDR3 region has the DNA TGTGCCAGCAGTGCTGGGACAGGATTTAACTGGCAGCCCCAGCATTTT.

This rearrangement joins TRBV28 to TRBJ1-4; TRBD1 might be the D (5 bases). The CDR3 is 14 residues long. The germline CDR1 and CDR2 sequences are MDHEN and SYDVKM. Trimming stripped 7 bases from V and 7 bases from J, with 16 bases between. The DNA of the CDR3 is TGTGCCAGCAACCCCGACAGAGGGCCTGAAAAACTGTTTTTT. The encoded protein is CASNPDRGPEKLFF. Together with reference TRBV28 and TRBJ1-4, the CDR3 gives the full variable domain: DVKVTQSSRYLVKRTGEKVFLECVQDMDHENMFWYRQDPGLGLRLIYFSYDVKMKEKGDIPEGYSVSREKKERFSLILESASTNQTSMYLCASNPDRGPEKLFFGSGTQLSVL.

The chain has TRBV7-9 and TRBJ2-5, with 9 bases fitting TRBD2. Germline V lookup: CDR1 SEHNR, CDR2 FQNEAQ (reference sequence). The CDR3 sequence is 14 residues long. The V segment lost 5 bases and the J segment 1 base; nucleotides outside the gene matches: 2. CDR3 loop: CASSQGLAQETQYF. CDR3 bases: TGTGCCAGCAGCCAGGGACTAGCCCAAGAGACCCAGTACTTC. Combining the CDR3 with reference TRBV7-9 and TRBJ2-5 gives the whole variable domain DTGVSQNPRHKITKRGQNVTFRCDPISEHNRLYWYRQTLGQGPEFLTYFQNEAQLEKSRLLSDRFSAERPKGSFSTLEIQRTEQGDSAMYLCASSQGLAQETQYFGPGTRLLVL.

V and J are TRBV30 and TRBJ1-1; D unresolved. V was clipped by 5 bases and J by 6 bases, with 10 bases between them. The CDR3 is 11 residues long. Germline assignment: CDR1 GTSNPN and CDR2 SVGIG (reference sequence). The CDR3: CAWGQKAEAFF. CDR3 DNA: TGTGCCTGGGGTCAGAAGGCTGAAGCTTTCTTT.

V and J are TRBV5-1 and TRBJ2-2; D is unclear. V lost 4 bases and J 5 bases, leaving 12 bases between the germline ends. The CDR3 is 14 amino acids. The germline CDR1 and CDR2 sequences are SGHRS and YFSETQ. The CDR3 region is CASSLRAGTGELFF. The CDR3 DNA is TGCGCCAGCAGCCTCCGGGCAGGTACCGGGGAGCTGTTTTTT.

The V call is TRBV28, the J call TRBJ2-7; 7 bases match TRBD1. The CDR3 totals 15 residues. The V gene's germline CDR1 is MDHEN and CDR2 SYDVKM. V shed 4 bases, J shed 6 bases, and the junction held 12 bases outside the gene matches. CDR3 in amino acids: CASSSLGGAWFEQYF. DNA of the CDR3: TGTGCCAGCAGTTCGTTAGGGGGCGCGTGGTTCGAGCAGTACTTC.

The chain has TRBV21-1 and TRBJ2-3; the table's TRBD1 call for D was not verified on the DNA. TRBV21-1 counts as a pseudogene. CDR3 length: 18 residues. CDR3 amino acids: CASSKDAAGTGDSDTQYF. For the CDR3, the DNA is TGTGCCAGCAGCAAAGACGCAGCCGGGACAGGGGACTCAGATACGCAGTATTTT.

The chain combines TRBV12-5 with TRBJ2-2; TRBD1 agrees at 11 bases. The CDR3 length is 17 residues. Trimming took 0 bases from V and 6 from J; bases not matched to a gene: 6. In germline, CDR1 is LGHNT, CDR2 FRNRAP. CDR3 DNA: TGTGCTAGTGGTTTGGTCCCCGGGACAGGGGGTCCCGGGGAGCTGTTTTTT. Protein product: CASGLVPGTGGPGELFF.

The rearrangement uses TRBV19 and TRBJ2-3; D is possibly TRBD2 (5 bases). The V gene lost 1 base and the J gene lost 14 bases, with 13 bases spanning the gap. Germline V gives CDR1 LNHDA, CDR2 SQIVND (reference sequence). This CDR3 region has 12 residues. Here the CDR3 reads CASSIAAEERYF. CDR3 nucleotides: TGTGCCAGTAGTATAGCGGCGGAGGAGAGGTATTTT.

V usage is TRBV23-1 and J usage is TRBJ2-7; D gene uncertain. TRBV23-1 qualifies as an ORF whose function is uncertain. Trimming removed 0 bases at V and 3 bases at J, with 15 bases between. This CDR3 has 16 amino acids. DNA of the CDR3: TGCGCCAGCAGTCAATCATCCACCAAGACGTACTACGAGCAGTACTTC. Translation: CASSQSSTKTYYEQYF.

This chain links TRBV7-3 with TRBJ2-5; 9 positions agree with TRBD2. V dropped 1 base and J dropped 2; count of bases not matched to a gene: 2. The CDR3 loop spans 15 amino acids. Per germline, CDR1 SGHTA and CDR2 FQGTGA. The CDR3, as DNA: TGTGCCAGCAGCTTAAACGCGGGGGGGCAAGAGACCCAGTACTTC. It specifies CASSLNAGGQETQYF.

V and J are TRBV30 and TRBJ2-1, with TRBD2 matching over 9 bases. The CDR3 is 17 residues long. Per the germline V gene, CDR1 is GTSNPN and CDR2 is SVGIG (reference sequence). J was trimmed by 6 bases and V by 2 bases; bases with no gene match: 14. The chain's CDR3 is CAWSPALRGGRGNEQFF. CDR3 bases: TGTGCCTGGAGTCCGGCGTTGCGGGGGGGCCGGGGCAATGAGCAGTTCTTC.

The chain has TRBV28 and TRBJ1-5; possible D gene TRBD1, 5 bases. CDR1 MDHEN and CDR2 SYDVKM come from the germline V gene. V was pared by 5 bases and J by 5 bases, with 10 bases between. The CDR3 runs 13 residues. This CDR3 reads CASSQTAHQPQHF. The DNA of the CDR3 is TGTGCCAGCAGTCAGACAGCACATCAGCCCCAGCATTTT.

V usage is TRBV29-1 and J usage is TRBJ1-1; D remains unclear. From germline, CDR1 is SQVTM and CDR2 ANQGSEA. Trimming cost V 4 bases and J 4 bases, with 13 bases left between them. CDR3 size: 13 residues. DNA for the CDR3: TGCAGCGTTGGTCGGGGAGGTGGCACTGAAGCTTTCTTT. Encoded protein: CSVGRGGGTEAFF.

This clone came up a few times. The chain joins TRBV5-4 to TRBJ1-6; 7 positions match TRBD1. CDR1 and CDR2 (germline): SGHNT, YYREEE (reference sequence). The CDR3 length is 15 residues. J lost 5 bases, V lost 5 bases, and 7 bases had no gene match. The CDR3 DNA sequence: TGTGCCAGCAGTTTCGACAGGGCCCATAATTCACCCCTCCACTTT. Translated, it gives CASSFDRAHNSPLHF.

The chain employs TRBV7-6 and TRBJ2-5; D uncertain. There are 12 residues in the CDR3. Germline assignment: CDR1 SGHVS and CDR2 FNYEAQ. Trimming removed 1 base at V and 4 bases at J, with 4 bases between. CDR3 DNA: TGTGCCAGCAGCTTAGGAGCAGAGACCCAGTACTTC. Translated: CASSLGAETQYF.

The chain joins TRBV28 to TRBJ2-1; possible D gene TRBD2, 6 bases. V was trimmed by 6 bases and J by 0 bases, leaving 15 bases between them. This CDR3 has 16 residues. The germline gives CDR1 MDHEN, CDR2 SYDVKM. CDR3 DNA sequence: TGTGCCAGCAGACGCGGCGGGGCTAGCTCCTACAATGAGCAGTTCTTC. Residues: CASRRGGASSYNEQFF.

The rearrangement joins TRBV10-2 to TRBJ1-2; D gene uncertain. Trimming stripped 4 bases from V and 1 base from J, with 4 bases between. Germline V gene lookup returns CDR1 WSHSY and CDR2 SAAADI. The CDR3 consists of 12 residues. CDR3 sequence (DNA): TGCGCCAGCAGTGGATTTAACTATGGCTACACCTTC. This encodes CASSGFNYGYTF.

CDR3 region: CASREGVTTYEQYF. The CDR3 DNA follows: TGTGCCAGCAGGGAGGGGGTCACTACCTACGAGCAGTACTTC. This sequence joins TRBV6-6 and TRBJ2-7, with D perhaps matching TRBD1 or TRBD2 (6 bases each). Germline V CDR1 and CDR2: MNHNY, SVGAGI (reference sequence). Between the trimmed V and J ends, which lost 6 bases and 2 bases, there was a span of 14 bases. This CDR3 is built from 14 residues.

The V gene is TRBV6-5, the J gene TRBJ1-4; D is possibly TRBD1 (6 bases). The CDR3 runs to 15 residues. Trimming stripped 4 bases from V and 2 bases from J, with 11 bases between. Germline V gene sequence: CDR1 MNHEY, CDR2 SVGAGI. The CDR3 sequence is CASSWGTPTNEKLFF. As DNA, the CDR3 is TGTGCCAGCAGTTGGGGGACACCGACTAATGAAAAACTGTTTTTT.

The V call is TRBV10-3, the J call TRBJ2-1, with D tentatively TRBD1 (6 bases). CDR1 and CDR2 (germline): ENHRY, SYGVKD. V shed 4 bases and J shed 2 bases, with 9 bases lying between them. The CDR3 covers 14 residues. The CDR3 nucleotides are TGTGCCATCAGTGGGGACATTACCTACAATGAGCAGTTCTTC. Translation: CAISGDITYNEQFF.

The CDR3 coding sequence is TGTGCCAGCAGTTCATGGGGACTCGCGGAGCTGTTTTTT. It specifies CASSSWGLAELFF. The rearrangement uses TRBV28 and TRBJ2-2, with TRBD2 as a possible D gene (6 bases). This CDR3 has 13 amino acids. Between the trimmed V and J ends, which lost 4 bases and 10 bases, there was a span of 13 bases. Germline assignment: CDR1 MDHEN and CDR2 SYDVKM.

The chain has TRBV11-2 and TRBJ2-7; D gene uncertain. V lost 0 bases to trimming and J lost 5 bases, with 8 bases between them. Per the germline V gene, CDR1 is SGHAT and CDR2 is FQNNGV. The CDR3 contains 13 residues. In nucleotides, the CDR3 is TGTGCCAGCAGCTTAGATCAGAGAGACGAGCAGTACTTC. Its protein product is CASSLDQRDEQYF.

The chain combines TRBV5-4 with TRBJ2-1; D gene unclear. This CDR3 has 15 amino acids. Germline V CDR1 and CDR2: SGHNT, YYREEE (reference sequence). The ends were cut back, 2 bases at V and 5 bases at J, with 14 bases in the middle. DNA for the CDR3: TGTGCCAGCAGCTTCGATCAAGGACGCGACAATGAGCAGTTCTTC. This translates into CASSFDQGRDNEQFF.

The rearrangement uses TRBV10-2 and TRBJ2-3, with 7 nucleotides matching TRBD2. J gave up 4 bases and V 2 bases, and 6 bases lay outside the gene matches. The CDR3 contains 15 residues. The germline V gene encodes CDR1 WSHSY and CDR2 SAAADI. The CDR3 coding sequence is TGCGCCAGCAGTGAGGGACTAGGGGTAGCAGATACGCAGTATTTT. Its protein is CASSEGLGVADTQYF.

Sample share makes this clone medium-sized. V and J are TRBV7-9 and TRBJ2-3; D call uncertain. Trimming pared 3 bases from V and 2 bases from J, leaving 18 bases between. Germline V gives CDR1 SEHNR, CDR2 FQNEAQ (reference sequence). The CDR3 runs to 17 residues. In DNA, the CDR3 is TGTGCCAGCAGCTTGGACCCCGCTCTCACTTCCACAGATACGCAGTATTTT. Protein product: CASSLDPALTSTDTQYF.

The chain has TRBV27 and TRBJ2-5; D is possibly TRBD1 (7 bases). Trimming stripped 6 bases from V and 7 bases from J, with 18 bases between. CDR3 length: 14 residues. Germline V gives CDR1 MNHEY, CDR2 SMNVEV (reference sequence). CDR3 in amino acids: CASRTGQPGGTQYF. The CDR3 DNA sequence: TGTGCCAGCAGGACGGGACAGCCCGGGGGGACCCAGTACTTC.

This rearrangement joins TRBV5-1 to TRBJ2-3; D call uncertain. CDR3 length equals 16 residues. CDR1 and CDR2 (germline): SGHRS, YFSETQ. Trimming removed 3 bases at V and 3 bases at J, with 17 bases between. As DNA, the CDR3 is TGCGCCAGCAGCTACGATCTGGCCGGTTTGACAGATACGCAGTATTTT. Its translation is CASSYDLAGLTDTQYF.

The genes are TRBV27 and TRBJ2-7; 7 bases match TRBD1. The CDR3 contains 14 residues. Germline-derived CDR1 and CDR2 are MNHEY and SMNVEV (reference sequence). The J segment lost 6 bases and the V segment lost 2 bases, leaving 7 bases of the junction unmatched. The CDR3 spells CASSLLHRGAEQYF. CDR3 in DNA: TGTGCCAGCAGTTTACTTCACAGGGGCGCCGAGCAGTACTTC.